This T cell receptor (beta chain) appears in the sequencing data of a study of spatial heterogeneity in lung cancer. Overall study context: PBMC samples from follow-up, when available, were sequenced at a median of around 23 months post-resection.

This clonotype was picked up many times. Its antigen is not known. Time point indicated: blood at routine non-recurrence follow-up after resection. Whole RNA obtained from tumor, nontumor lung or frozen PBMC underwent sequencing without sorting. Study results and caveats: Ubiquitous expanded tumor TCRs showed up in blood more at resection than follow-up.

Every molecule of TCR cDNA had its own unique molecular identifier. TCRdb redid the calling of the 5' RACE reads with MiXCR, one entry per CDR3 protein. The sample has about 100,000 distinct CDR3 sequences; 15% to 20% are singletons. The germline CDR1 and CDR2 sequences are SQVTM and ANQGSEA. Trimming stripped 3 bases from V and 4 bases from J, with 0 bases between. This CDR3 is built from 10 residues. The sequencing here drew on PBMCs, taken at follow-up. The sequence derives from a male donor with early-stage non-small cell lung cancer. The rearrangement links TRBV29-1 to TRBJ2-2; D gene uncertain. CDR3 in amino acids: CSVDTGELFF. In nucleotides, the CDR3 is TGCAGCGTTGACACCGGGGAGCTGTTTTTT.